The 11 T cell receptor beta chains given below trace back to one sample, sequenced in a study of cytomegalovirus exposure and HLA in healthy donors. This PCR relied on a set of 60 Vbeta primers and 13 Jbeta primers. TCRdb keeps only in-frame clones here, not all; method: immunoSEQ multiplex PCR. The sample shows 130,000 to 150,000 clones, about 82% of them seen only once. Material: PBMCs. The receptors here all came from a man aged 30 to 39 in good health and CMV-seronegative.

This chain links TRBV28 with TRBJ2-2, with 9 positions matching TRBD1. CDR3 length: 16 amino acids. Germline loops: CDR1 MDHEN, CDR2 SYDVKM. The V segment lost 3 bases and the J segment 5 bases; nucleotides outside the gene matches: 7. In DNA, the CDR3 is TGTGCCAGCAGTTTGGGGACAGGGATCTATACCGGGGAGCTGTTTTTT. Translation gives CASSLGTGIYTGELFF.

The J gene is TRBJ1-2, the V gene TRBV6-5, with TRBD1 matching 8 bases. Trimming took 4 bases from V and 6 from J; bases not matched to a gene: 13. This CDR3 has 16 residues. Per germline, CDR1 MNHEY and CDR2 SVGAGI. The CDR3 region has the DNA TGTGCCAGCAGTTCCAGGGGGCGAGGACCTTACAATGGCTACACCTTC. This sequence encodes CASSSRGRGPYNGYTF.

V usage is TRBV28 and J usage is TRBJ1-1; D gene ambiguous. The CDR3 has 11 residues. The V end was cut by 3 bases, the J end by 4 bases, with 3 bases between. Germline V gene lookup returns CDR1 MDHEN and CDR2 SYDVKM. The CDR3 loop reads CASSFSTEAFF. The CDR3 DNA sequence: TGTGCCAGCAGTTTCTCCACTGAAGCTTTCTTT.

This clone turned up a few times. The chain has TRBV5-1 and TRBJ1-1; D might be TRBD1 (6 bases). The CDR3 covers 15 residues. Looked up from germline, CDR1 is SGHRS and CDR2 is YFSETQ. V lost 2 bases, J lost 4 bases, and 15 bases lay in between. The CDR3 here is CASSLLEGGSTEAFF. CDR3 in DNA: TGCGCCAGCAGCTTATTAGAGGGGGGGAGCACTGAAGCTTTCTTT.

The rearrangement uses TRBV15 and TRBJ1-6; TRBD1 matches 7 bases. Unmatched junction bases numbered 3, after V lost 1 base and J lost 9 bases. Germline-derived CDR1 and CDR2 are LNHNV and YYDKDF (reference sequence). This CDR3 has 14 amino acids. The CDR3 loop is CATSRADRASPLHF. The DNA of the CDR3 is TGTGCCACCAGCAGAGCTGACAGGGCTTCACCCCTCCACTTT.

The chain uses TRBV6-1 and TRBJ2-5; D ambiguous. Looked up from germline, CDR1 is MNHNS and CDR2 is SASEGT. This CDR3 is built from 12 residues. Trimming took 5 bases from V and 5 from J, leaving 9 bases between them. The CDR3 DNA reads as TGTGCCAGCAGTCCTCGGCGGGAGACCCAGTACTTC. Translated: CASSPRRETQYF.

Only a few counts were recorded for this clone. The chain employs TRBV4-1 and TRBJ1-5, with 9 bases that match TRBD1. This CDR3 spans 17 amino acids. CDR1 is MGHRA and CDR2 is YSYEKL in the germline V gene. Losses at the gene ends were 4 bases for V and 2 bases for J; bases not matched to a gene: 9. This CDR3 reads CASSRRTGERGNQPQHF. The CDR3 coding sequence is TGCGCCAGCAGCCGCCGGACAGGGGAAAGGGGCAATCAGCCCCAGCATTTT.

The genes are TRBV6-1 and TRBJ1-5, with TRBD1 matching over 8 bases. This CDR3 spans 15 amino acids. CDR1 MNHNS and CDR2 SASEGT come from the germline V gene. V dropped 3 bases and J dropped 2; count of bases not matched to a gene: 3. The CDR3 bases are TGTGCCAGCAGTGAGGGACAGGCGGGCAATCAGCCCCAGCATTTT. It yields the protein CASSEGQAGNQPQHF.

The V gene is TRBV6-5, the J gene TRBJ2-7; no reliable D call. The CDR3 runs to 15 residues. The V and J ends lost 0 bases and 2 bases respectively, with 11 bases between them. In germline, CDR1 is MNHEY, CDR2 SVGAGI. The CDR3 DNA reads as TGTGCCAGCAGTTACTCTCAGGTTTGGGCCTACGAGCAGTACTTC. Translated: CASSYSQVWAYEQYF.

This rearrangement joins TRBV4-1 to TRBJ1-4; the match to TRBD1 covers 7 bases. The V gene's germline CDR1 is MGHRA and CDR2 YSYEKL. This CDR3 contains 19 residues. Germline trimming cut 0 bases from V and 4 bases from J; bases unmatched to any gene: 14. Written as DNA, the CDR3 is TGCGCCAGCAGCCAAGAAGAGGGGGCGAGGCCGCGAGGTAATGAAAAACTGTTTTTT. Residues: CASSQEEGARPRGNEKLFF.

The V gene is TRBV4-2, the J gene TRBJ2-7, with 8 bases matching TRBD2. Trimming took 0 bases from V and 9 from J; bases not matched to a gene: 10. Looked up from germline, CDR1 is LGHNA and CDR2 is YNFKEQ. The CDR3 totals 15 residues. The CDR3 nucleotides are TGTGCCAGCAGCCAAGATGGAAGCGGGAGTTTGGGGCAGTACTTC. Translated, it gives CASSQDGSGSLGQYF.